A single sample gave rise to the 8 T cell receptor beta chains below, sequenced in a study of Graves' ophthalmopathy and Graves' hyperthyroidism. As the template, RNA transcripts were used to amplify TCR beta CDR3 regions. The first round was an RT-PCR with HTBI primers, and the second round was a multiplex PCR. TCRdb reanalysed the multiplex PCR reads using MiXCR and keeps one entry per CDR3 protein. In the table there are 600,000 to 950,000 distinct CDR3 sequences, roughly 41% of which are singletons. Sequencing input: peripheral blood. These receptors were obtained from an adult man with Graves' ophthalmopathy.

The genes are TRBV9 and TRBJ2-6, with D possibly matching TRBD2 (6 bases). V lost 5 bases, J lost 0 bases, and 12 bases lay in between. CDR1 and CDR2 from the germline V gene are SGDLS and YYNGEE. The CDR3 contains 16 residues. CDR3 sequence: CASSLSGGSGANVLTF. The CDR3 region has the DNA TGTGCCAGCAGTTTATCCGGGGGCTCTGGGGCCAACGTCCTGACTTTC.

This sequence joins TRBV19 and TRBJ1-4, with 9 bases lining up with TRBD1. Trimming removed 5 bases from V and 8 bases from J; junction bases left unmatched: 6. There are 14 residues in the CDR3. Per germline, CDR1 LNHDA and CDR2 SQIVND (reference sequence). CDR3 sequence reads: CASSYPGTGEKLFF. The CDR3, as DNA: TGTGCCAGTAGTTATCCCGGGACAGGGGAAAAACTGTTTTTT. Together with reference TRBV19 and TRBJ1-4, the CDR3 gives the full variable domain: DGGITQSPKYLFRKEGQNVTLSCEQNLNHDAMYWYRQDPGQGLRLIYYSQIVNDFQKGDIAEGYSVSREKKESFPLTVTSAQKNPTAFYLCASSYPGTGEKLFFGSGTQLSVL.

This chain links TRBV10-3 with TRBJ2-4; TRBD1 is a possible D gene (5 bases). The CDR3 has 12 amino acids. The germline CDR1 and CDR2 sequences are ENHRY and SYGVKD. Trimming took off 5 bases at V and 8 bases at J, with 10 bases between the two ends. DNA for the CDR3: TGTGCCATCAGTAACAGGTCTGACATTCAGTACTTC. As protein: CAISNRSDIQYF.

This clonotype was seen more than once but under ten times. The rearrangement joins TRBV7-9 to TRBJ2-5; D gene uncertain. This CDR3 is 13 amino acids long. V gave up 3 bases and J gave up 9 bases, with 14 bases separating them. The germline V gene encodes CDR1 SEHNR and CDR2 FQNEAQ (reference sequence). CDR3 DNA: TGTGCCAGCAGCTTGTCCGGCAATCAGCCCCAGTACTTC. This translates into CASSLSGNQPQYF.

The rearrangement joins TRBV10-3 to TRBJ1-4, with 7 positions matching TRBD1. The J segment lost 7 bases and the V segment lost 0 bases, leaving 14 bases of the junction unmatched. Germline CDR1 and CDR2: ENHRY and SYGVKD. The CDR3 runs to 18 residues. The CDR3 spells CAISESSTRQGGSEKLFF. In nucleotides, the CDR3 is TGTGCCATCAGTGAGTCGTCCACGCGACAGGGAGGGAGTGAAAAACTGTTTTTT.

This clonotype was observed many times. The CDR3 bases are TGTGCCAGCGGTGGTCTTGCGGTGAAGACCCAGTACTTC. This encodes CASGGLAVKTQYF. The gene calls are TRBV2 and TRBJ2-5; D remains unclear. CDR1 is SNHLY and CDR2 is FYNNEI in the germline V gene. V gave up 8 bases and J gave up 6 bases, with 16 bases separating them. This CDR3 comprises 13 residues.

The chain uses TRBV4-3 and TRBJ1-2; D not resolved. CDR3 length: 14 residues. The V gene lost 0 bases and the J gene lost 6 bases, with 11 bases spanning the gap. Germline lookup yields CDR1 LGHNA and CDR2 YSLEER. The CDR3 protein is CASSQDTENHGYTF. The CDR3 nucleotides are TGCGCCAGCAGCCAAGACACGGAAAACCATGGCTACACCTTC.

This clonotype was seen more than once but under ten times. This chain links TRBV2 with TRBJ2-5; D is undetermined. The CDR3 has 13 amino acids. V lost 6 bases and J lost 3, with 11 bases in between. Germline CDR1 is SNHLY and CDR2 is FYNNEI. The CDR3 sequence is CASRRVAKETQYF. The CDR3 DNA reads as TGTGCCAGCAGGAGAGTCGCGAAAGAGACCCAGTACTTC.